This paragraph covers one TCR beta chain sequence. Its antigen remains undetermined. No base-level quality is on record; no much larger clone is a single base apart. This entry comes from a study of blood T cell repertoires in COVID-19 (dated by TCRdb to 2020 to 2022). Concerning the study at large: Samples from collaborators originated in the United States, Italy and Spain and spanned both the acute and convalescent phases of COVID-19. The material from the prospective study consisted of cDNA or gDNA derived from T cells, B-cell-depleted T cells, or PBMCs. The dataset comprised deeply sampled blood TCRbeta repertoires from subjects exposed to, actively infected with, or recovered from COVID-19. The repertoires were released in a freely available public database meant as a resource for research on the immune response to SARS-CoV-2. The samples were drawn from the first 160 participants of the ongoing ImmuneRACE study and from 950 to 1,500 subjects provided by 6 global collaborators. Sample metadata almost always included a de-identified subject ID, COVID-19 status, age in years and sex. Where HLA class I and class II types were available, the types were taken from metadata supplied by the sample provider, not from assay-based typing.

Cut back by 7 bases and 6 bases, the V and J ends lie 12 bases apart. Sequences LNHNV (CDR1) and YYDKDF (CDR2) are obtained from the germline V gene (reference sequence). The CDR3 covers 13 residues, taking in both the cysteine and the phenylalanine. The only DNA kept is the CDR3, 39 bases in frame from the first base. Each collaborating institution followed its own protocols to collect whole blood in K2EDTA tubes. For TCRbeta analysis, collaborators shipped samples as frozen whole blood, isolated PBMCs, or DNA extracted from either of those sample types. On the study overall, not on this receptor specifically: The amount of clinical and demographic metadata varied by source and participant and was provided uncurated.

The immunoSEQ Assay, a bias-controlled multiplex PCR, was used to amplify TCRbeta CDR3 regions from genomic DNA. The authors' pipeline ran thus. The number of nucleated cells in each sample was estimated from the amplification of reference gene primers within the assay. To quantify the absolute abundance of each unique TCRbeta CDR3 rearrangement, sequence reads were collapsed and filtered. For each sample, productive Simpson clonality was calculated by taking the square root of Simpson's diversity index across productive rearrangements. Entries here come from immuneACCESS through TCRdb and include only in-frame sequences with V and J called. Some clones fail to appear in such tables; in the studies checked, an unresolved V gene covers under half of the shortfall, and the cause of the remainder is unknown. V, J and clone size reflect that table, while D and trimming were determined from the DNA. Across this sample there are fewer than 200,000 clones, with approximately 85% seen only once. 9.8% of the sample belongs to the ten largest clones.

This receptor was identified in a woman older than 75 with acute or convalescent COVID-19. The chain employs TRBV15 and TRBJ1-4; the D segment could be TRBD1, given 5 matching bases. The sample consisted of peripheral blood. The CDR3 corresponds to CATTGAWDEKLFF. The DNA reads TGTGCCACCACTGGGGCTTGGGATGAAAAACTGTTTTTT.